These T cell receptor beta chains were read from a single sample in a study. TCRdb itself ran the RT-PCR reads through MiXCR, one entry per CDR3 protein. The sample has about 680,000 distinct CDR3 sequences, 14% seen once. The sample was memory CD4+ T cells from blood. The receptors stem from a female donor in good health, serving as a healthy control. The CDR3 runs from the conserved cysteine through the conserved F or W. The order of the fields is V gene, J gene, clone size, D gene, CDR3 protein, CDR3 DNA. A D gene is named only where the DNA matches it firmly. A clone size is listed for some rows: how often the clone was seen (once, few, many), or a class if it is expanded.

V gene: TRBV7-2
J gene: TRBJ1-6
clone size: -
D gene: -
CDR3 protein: CASSSGTTALHF
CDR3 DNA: TGTGCCAGCAGCTCCGGTACCACGGCCCTCCACTTT

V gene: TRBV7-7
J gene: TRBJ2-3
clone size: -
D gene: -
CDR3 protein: CASSFTTGSDTQYF
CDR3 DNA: TGTGCTAGCAGCTTTACAACAGGGTCAGATACGCAGTATTTT

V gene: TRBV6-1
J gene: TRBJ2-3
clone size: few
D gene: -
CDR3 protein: CASSETGPQRQYF
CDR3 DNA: TGTGCCAGCAGTGAAACCGGGCCTCAGAGGCAGTATTTT

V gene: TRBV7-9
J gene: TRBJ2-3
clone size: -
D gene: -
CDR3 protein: CASSLVQSSTDTQYF
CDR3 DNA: TGTGCCAGCAGCTTAGTCCAGTCTAGCACAGATACGCAGTATTTT

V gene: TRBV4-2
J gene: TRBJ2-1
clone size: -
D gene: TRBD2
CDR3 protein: CASSPSTSTYNEQFF
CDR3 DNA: TGTGCCAGCAGCCCATCGACTAGCACCTACAATGAGCAGTTCTTC

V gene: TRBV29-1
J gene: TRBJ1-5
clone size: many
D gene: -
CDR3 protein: CSVASGDGNQPQHF
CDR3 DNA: TGCAGCGTTGCCTCGGGGGATGGCAATCAGCCCCAGCATTTT

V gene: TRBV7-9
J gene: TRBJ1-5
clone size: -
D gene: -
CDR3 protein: CASSLSEGLNNQPQHF
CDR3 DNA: TGTGCCAGCAGCCTGAGCGAAGGACTCAACAATCAGCCCCAGCATTTT

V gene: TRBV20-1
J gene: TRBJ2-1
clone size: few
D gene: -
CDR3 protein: CSARDQPASSYNEQFF
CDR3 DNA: TGCAGTGCTAGAGATCAACCAGCCAGCTCCTACAATGAGCAGTTCTTC

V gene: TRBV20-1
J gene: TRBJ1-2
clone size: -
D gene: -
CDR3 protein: CSARADSDADRGYTF
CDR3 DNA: TGCAGTGCTAGAGCCGACTCGGACGCCGACCGGGGCTACACCTTC

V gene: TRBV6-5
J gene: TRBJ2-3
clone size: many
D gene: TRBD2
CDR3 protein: CASSYAGGSTDTQYF
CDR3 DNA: TGTGCCAGCAGTTACGCGGGAGGGAGCACAGATACGCAGTATTTT

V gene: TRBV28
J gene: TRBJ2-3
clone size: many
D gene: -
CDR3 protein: CASIAPGPSDTQYF
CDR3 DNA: TGTGCCAGCATCGCCCCGGGACCCTCAGATACGCAGTATTTT

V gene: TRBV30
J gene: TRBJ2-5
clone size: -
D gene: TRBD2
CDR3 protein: CAWSPAGEETQYF
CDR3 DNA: TGTGCCTGGAGTCCAGCGGGAGAAGAGACCCAGTACTTC

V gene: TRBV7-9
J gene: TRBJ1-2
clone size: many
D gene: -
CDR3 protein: CASSLEGSNYGYTF
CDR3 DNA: TGCGCCAGCAGCTTGGAGGGAAGTAACTATGGCTACACCTTC

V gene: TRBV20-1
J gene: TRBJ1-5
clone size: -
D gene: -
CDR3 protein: CSVGIAPQHF
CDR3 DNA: TGCAGTGTTGGCATAGCGCCCCAGCATTTT

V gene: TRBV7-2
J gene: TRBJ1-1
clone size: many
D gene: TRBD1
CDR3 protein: CASSPTRTGQLEAFF
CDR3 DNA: TGTGCCAGCAGCCCAACTAGGACAGGTCAACTTGAAGCTTTCTTT

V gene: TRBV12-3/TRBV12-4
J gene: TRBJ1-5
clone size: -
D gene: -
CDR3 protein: CASSTWGDQGQPQHF
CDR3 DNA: TGTGCCAGCAGTACCTGGGGGGACCAAGGCCAGCCCCAGCATTTT

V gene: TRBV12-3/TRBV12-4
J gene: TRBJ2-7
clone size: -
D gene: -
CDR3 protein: CASSFFGEQYF
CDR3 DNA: TGTGCCAGCAGTTTTTTCGGAGAGCAGTACTTC

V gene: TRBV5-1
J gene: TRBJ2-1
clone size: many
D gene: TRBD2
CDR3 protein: CASSLMGLAGNEQFF
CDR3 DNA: TGCGCCAGCAGTCTTATGGGACTAGCGGGAAATGAGCAGTTCTTC

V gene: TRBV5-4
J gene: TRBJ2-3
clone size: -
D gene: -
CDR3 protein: CASTLKDGTDTQYF
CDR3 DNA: TGTGCCAGCACTCTAAAAGATGGCACAGATACGCAGTATTTT

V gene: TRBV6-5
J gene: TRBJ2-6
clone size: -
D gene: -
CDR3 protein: CASSALPGSGANVLTF
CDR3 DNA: TGTGCCAGCAGCGCCCTTCCCGGATCTGGGGCCAACGTCCTGACTTTC

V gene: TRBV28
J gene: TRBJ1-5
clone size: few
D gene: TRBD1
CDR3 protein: CASSSGQGAASNQPQHF
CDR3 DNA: TGTGCCAGCAGTTCGGGACAGGGGGCGGCGAGCAATCAGCCCCAGCATTTT

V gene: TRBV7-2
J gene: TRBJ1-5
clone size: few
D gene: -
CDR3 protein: CASSLEAGNYQPQHF
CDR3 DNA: TGTGCCAGCAGCTTAGAAGCAGGGAATTATCAGCCCCAGCATTTT

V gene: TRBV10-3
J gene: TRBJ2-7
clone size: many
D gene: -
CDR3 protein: CAIADFPISYEQYF
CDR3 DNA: TGTGCCATCGCGGACTTCCCAATCTCCTACGAGCAGTACTTC

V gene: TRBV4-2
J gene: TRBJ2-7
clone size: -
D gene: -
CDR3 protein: CASSQDPAGSFDEQYF
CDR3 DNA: TGTGCCAGCAGCCAAGATCCGGCGGGTTCGTTCGACGAGCAGTACTTC

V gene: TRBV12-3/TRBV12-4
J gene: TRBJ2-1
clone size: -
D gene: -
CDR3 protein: CASIDDRYNEQFF
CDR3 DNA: TGTGCCAGCATCGACGACAGATACAATGAGCAGTTCTTC

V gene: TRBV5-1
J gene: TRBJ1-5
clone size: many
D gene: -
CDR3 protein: CASSLDPLTGINQPQHF
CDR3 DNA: TGCGCCAGCAGCTTGGACCCTTTGACGGGGATTAATCAGCCCCAGCATTTT

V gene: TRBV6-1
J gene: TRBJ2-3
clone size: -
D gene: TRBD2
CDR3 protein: CASSELAGASDTQYF
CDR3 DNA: TGTGCCAGCAGTGAACTGGCGGGAGCGTCAGATACGCAGTATTTT

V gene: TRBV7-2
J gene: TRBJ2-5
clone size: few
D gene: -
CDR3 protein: CASSLFGDGETQYF
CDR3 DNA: TGTGCCAGCAGCTTATTTGGGGACGGGGAGACCCAGTACTTC

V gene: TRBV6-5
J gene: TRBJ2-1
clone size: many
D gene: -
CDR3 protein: CASHGYNEQFF
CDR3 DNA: TGTGCCAGCCACGGGTACAATGAGCAGTTCTTC

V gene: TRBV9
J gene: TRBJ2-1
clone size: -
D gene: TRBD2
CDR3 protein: CASSPGLRSEQFF
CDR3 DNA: TGTGCCAGCAGCCCGGGACTAAGGAGTGAGCAGTTCTTC

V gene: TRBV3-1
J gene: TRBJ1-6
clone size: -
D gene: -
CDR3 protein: CASSQDLRGNSPLHF
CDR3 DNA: TGTGCCAGCAGCCAAGATCTGAGGGGTAATTCACCCCTCCACTTT

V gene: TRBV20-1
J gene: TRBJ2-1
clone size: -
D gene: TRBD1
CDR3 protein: CSAFPSGTASQFF
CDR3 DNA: TGCAGTGCTTTCCCATCCGGGACAGCATCGCAGTTCTTC

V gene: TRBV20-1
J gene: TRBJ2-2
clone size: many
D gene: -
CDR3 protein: CSALWSYGTGELFF
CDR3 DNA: TGCAGTGCTCTTTGGAGTTATGGCACCGGGGAGCTGTTTTTT

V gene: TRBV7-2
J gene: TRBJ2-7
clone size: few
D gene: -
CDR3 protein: CASSDKGPGYEQYF
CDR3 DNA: TGTGCCAGCAGCGACAAGGGACCAGGGTACGAGCAGTACTTC

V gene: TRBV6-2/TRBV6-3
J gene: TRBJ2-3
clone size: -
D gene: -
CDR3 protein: CASSLDWSRTDTQYF
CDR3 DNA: TGTGCCAGCAGTCTAGACTGGAGCCGCACAGATACGCAGTATTTT

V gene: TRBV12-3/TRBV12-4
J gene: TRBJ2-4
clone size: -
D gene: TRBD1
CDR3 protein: CASSPNRGIVDIQYF
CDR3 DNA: TGTGCCAGCAGTCCAAACAGGGGGATAGTGGACATTCAGTACTTC

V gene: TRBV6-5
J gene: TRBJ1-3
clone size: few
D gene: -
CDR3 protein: CASSYSFTNSGNTIYF
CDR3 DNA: TGTGCCAGCAGTTACTCGTTCACAAACTCTGGAAACACCATATATTTT

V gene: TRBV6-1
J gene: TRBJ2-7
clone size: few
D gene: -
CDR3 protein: CASSVVSSREQYF
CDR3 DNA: TGTGCCAGCAGTGTCGTCTCCAGTAGGGAGCAGTACTTC

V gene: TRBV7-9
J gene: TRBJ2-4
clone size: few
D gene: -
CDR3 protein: CASSLGLGLAKNIQYF
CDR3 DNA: TGTGCCAGCAGCTTAGGGTTAGGTTTAGCCAAAAACATTCAGTACTTC

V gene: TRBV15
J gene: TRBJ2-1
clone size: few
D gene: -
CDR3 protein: CATSREGSYNEQFF
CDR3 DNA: TGTGCCACCAGCAGAGAGGGGTCCTACAATGAGCAGTTCTTC

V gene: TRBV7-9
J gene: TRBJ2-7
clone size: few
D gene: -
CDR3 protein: CASSPKSQVALYEQYF
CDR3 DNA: TGTGCCAGCAGCCCAAAATCCCAGGTCGCCCTCTACGAGCAGTACTTC

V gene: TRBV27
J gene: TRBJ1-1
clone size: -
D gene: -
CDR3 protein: CASNLGGPGTEAFF
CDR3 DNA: TGTGCCAGCAACTTAGGGGGACCGGGGACTGAAGCTTTCTTT